This TCR beta chain came from a study of T cells in Graves' hyperthyroidism and ophthalmopathy. Overall study context: Peripheral blood collection took place at initial diagnosis, before any treatment.

This clonotype has a count of ten or more. A Clinical Activity Score of at least 3, a NOSPECS grade of at least 4 and a duration under 3 months were recorded in the ophthalmopathy patients. The CDR3 sequence is 13 residues long. V was clipped by 10 bases and J by 2 bases, with 14 bases between them. Germline V gene data show CDR1 as SEHNR and CDR2 as FQNEAQ (reference sequence). Researchers took RNA transcripts and amplified the TCR beta CDR3 regions from them. The study used the HTBI primer set for a first-round RT-PCR of the TCR CDR3. TCRdb re-derived calls from the multiplex PCR reads in MiXCR, one entry per CDR3 protein. The sample lists 500,000 to 550,000 distinct CDR3 sequences; around 20% were seen once.

The genes are TRBV7-9 and TRBJ1-1; D is undetermined. The sequenced sample was blood. The clonotype was recovered from a man aged 40-55 years with Graves' ophthalmopathy. The CDR3 coding sequence is TGTGCCATCCTGACGGTTCATAACACTGAAGCTTTCTTT. This translates into CAILTVHNTEAFF.